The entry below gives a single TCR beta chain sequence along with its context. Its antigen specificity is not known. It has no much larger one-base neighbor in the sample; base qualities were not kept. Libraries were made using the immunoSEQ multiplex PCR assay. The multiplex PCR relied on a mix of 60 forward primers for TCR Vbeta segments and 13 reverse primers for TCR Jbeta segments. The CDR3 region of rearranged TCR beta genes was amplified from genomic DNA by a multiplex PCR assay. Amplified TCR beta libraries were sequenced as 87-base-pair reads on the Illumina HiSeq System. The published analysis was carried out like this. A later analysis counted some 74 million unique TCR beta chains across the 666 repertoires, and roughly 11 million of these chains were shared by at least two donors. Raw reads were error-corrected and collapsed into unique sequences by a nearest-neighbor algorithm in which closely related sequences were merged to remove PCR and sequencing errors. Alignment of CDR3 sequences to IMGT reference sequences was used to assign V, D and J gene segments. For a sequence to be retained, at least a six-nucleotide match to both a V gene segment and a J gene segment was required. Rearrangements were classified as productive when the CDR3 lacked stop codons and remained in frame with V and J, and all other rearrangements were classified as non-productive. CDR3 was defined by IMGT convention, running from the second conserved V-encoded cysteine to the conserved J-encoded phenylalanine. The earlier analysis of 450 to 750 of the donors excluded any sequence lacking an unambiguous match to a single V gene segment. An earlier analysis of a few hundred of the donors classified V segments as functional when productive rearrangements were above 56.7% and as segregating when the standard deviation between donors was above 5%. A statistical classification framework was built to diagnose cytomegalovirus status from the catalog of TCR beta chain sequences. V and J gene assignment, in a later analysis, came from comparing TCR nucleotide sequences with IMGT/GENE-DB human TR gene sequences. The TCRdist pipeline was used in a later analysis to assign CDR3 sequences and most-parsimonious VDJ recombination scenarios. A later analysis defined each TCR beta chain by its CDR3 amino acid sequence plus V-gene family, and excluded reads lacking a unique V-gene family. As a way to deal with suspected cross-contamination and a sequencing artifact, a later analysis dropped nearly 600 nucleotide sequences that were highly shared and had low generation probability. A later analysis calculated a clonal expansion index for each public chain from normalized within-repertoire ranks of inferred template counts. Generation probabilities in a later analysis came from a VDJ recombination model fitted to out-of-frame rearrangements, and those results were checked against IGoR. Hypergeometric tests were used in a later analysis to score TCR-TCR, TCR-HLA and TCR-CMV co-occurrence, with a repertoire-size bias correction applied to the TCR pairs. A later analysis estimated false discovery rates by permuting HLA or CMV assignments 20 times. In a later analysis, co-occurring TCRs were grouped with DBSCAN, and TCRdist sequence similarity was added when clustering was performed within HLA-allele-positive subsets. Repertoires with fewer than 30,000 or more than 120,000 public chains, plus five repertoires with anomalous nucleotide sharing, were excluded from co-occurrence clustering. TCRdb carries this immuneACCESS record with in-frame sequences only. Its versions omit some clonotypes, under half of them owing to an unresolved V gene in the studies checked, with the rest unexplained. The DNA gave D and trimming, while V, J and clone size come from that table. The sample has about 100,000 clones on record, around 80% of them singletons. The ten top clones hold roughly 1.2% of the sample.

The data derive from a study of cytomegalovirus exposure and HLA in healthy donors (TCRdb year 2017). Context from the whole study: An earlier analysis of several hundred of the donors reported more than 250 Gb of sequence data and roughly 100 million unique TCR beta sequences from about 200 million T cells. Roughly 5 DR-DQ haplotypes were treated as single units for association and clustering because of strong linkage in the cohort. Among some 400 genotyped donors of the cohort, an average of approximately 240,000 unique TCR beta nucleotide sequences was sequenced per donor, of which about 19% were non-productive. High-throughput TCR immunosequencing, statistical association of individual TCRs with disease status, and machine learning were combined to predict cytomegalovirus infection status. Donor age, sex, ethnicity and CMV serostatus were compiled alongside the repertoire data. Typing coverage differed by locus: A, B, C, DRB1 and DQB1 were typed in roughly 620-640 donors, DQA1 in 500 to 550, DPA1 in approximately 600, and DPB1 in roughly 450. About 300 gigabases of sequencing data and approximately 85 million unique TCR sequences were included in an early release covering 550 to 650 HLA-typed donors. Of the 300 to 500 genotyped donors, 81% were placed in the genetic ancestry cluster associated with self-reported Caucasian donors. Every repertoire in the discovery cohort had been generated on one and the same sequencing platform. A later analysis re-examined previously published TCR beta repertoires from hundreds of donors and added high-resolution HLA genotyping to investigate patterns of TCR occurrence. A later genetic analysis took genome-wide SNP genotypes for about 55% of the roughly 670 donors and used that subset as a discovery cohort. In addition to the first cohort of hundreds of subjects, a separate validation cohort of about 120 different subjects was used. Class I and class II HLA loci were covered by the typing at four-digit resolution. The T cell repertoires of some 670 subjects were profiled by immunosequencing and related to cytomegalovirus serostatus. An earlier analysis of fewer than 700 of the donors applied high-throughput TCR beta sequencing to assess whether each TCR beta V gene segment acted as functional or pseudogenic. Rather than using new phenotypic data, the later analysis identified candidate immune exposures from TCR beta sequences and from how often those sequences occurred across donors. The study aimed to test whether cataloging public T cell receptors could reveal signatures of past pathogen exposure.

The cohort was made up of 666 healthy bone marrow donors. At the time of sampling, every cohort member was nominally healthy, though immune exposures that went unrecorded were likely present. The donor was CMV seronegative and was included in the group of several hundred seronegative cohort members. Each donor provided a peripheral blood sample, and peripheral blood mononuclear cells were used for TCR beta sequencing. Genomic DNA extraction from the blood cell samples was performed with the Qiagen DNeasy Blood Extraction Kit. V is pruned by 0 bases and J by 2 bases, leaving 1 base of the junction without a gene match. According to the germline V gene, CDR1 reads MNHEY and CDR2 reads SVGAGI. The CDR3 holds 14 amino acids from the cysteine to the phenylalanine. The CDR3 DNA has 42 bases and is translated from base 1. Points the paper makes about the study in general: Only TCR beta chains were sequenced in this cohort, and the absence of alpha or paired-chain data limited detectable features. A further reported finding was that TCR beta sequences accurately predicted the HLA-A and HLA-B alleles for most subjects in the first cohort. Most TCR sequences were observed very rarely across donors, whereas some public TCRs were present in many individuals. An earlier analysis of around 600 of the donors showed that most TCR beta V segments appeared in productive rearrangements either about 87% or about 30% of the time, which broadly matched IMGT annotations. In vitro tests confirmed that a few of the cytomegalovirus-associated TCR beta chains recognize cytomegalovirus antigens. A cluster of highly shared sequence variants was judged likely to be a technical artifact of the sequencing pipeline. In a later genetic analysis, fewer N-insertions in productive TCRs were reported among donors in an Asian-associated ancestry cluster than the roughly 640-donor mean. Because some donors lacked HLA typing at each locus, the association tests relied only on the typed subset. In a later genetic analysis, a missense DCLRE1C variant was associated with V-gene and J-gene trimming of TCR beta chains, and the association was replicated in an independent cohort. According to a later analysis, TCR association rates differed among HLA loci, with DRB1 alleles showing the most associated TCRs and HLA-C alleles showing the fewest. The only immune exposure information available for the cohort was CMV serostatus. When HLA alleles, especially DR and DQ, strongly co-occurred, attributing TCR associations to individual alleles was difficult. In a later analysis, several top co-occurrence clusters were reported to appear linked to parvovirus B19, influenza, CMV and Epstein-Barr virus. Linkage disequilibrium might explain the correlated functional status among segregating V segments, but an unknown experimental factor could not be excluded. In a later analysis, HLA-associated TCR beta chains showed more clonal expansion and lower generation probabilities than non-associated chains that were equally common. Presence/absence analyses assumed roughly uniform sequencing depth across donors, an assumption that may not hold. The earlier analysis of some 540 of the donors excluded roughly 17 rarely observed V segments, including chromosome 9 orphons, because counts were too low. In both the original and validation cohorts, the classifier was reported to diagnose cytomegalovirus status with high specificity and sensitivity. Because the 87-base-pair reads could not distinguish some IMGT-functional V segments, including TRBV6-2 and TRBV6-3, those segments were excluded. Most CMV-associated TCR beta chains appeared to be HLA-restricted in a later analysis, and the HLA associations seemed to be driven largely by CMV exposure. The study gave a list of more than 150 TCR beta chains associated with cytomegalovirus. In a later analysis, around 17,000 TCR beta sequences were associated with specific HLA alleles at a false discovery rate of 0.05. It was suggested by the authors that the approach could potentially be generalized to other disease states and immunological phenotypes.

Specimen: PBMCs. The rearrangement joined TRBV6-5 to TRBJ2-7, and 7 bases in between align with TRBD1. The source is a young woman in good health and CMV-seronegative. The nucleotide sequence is TGTGCCAGCAGTTACTCCGACAGGGCCTACGAGCAGTACTTC. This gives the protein CASSYSDRAYEQYF.